The 13 T cell receptor beta chains below come from one sample, sequenced in a study of T cells of healthy individuals. MiXCR, run by TCRdb on the 5' RACE reads, gives a single entry per CDR3 protein. The sample includes tens of thousands of distinct CDR3 sequences, around 16% of them seen just once. The receptors were gathered from a human donor in good health.

This clonotype showed up just a few times. This sequence joins TRBV28 and TRBJ2-4, with unresolved D. This CDR3 comprises 15 residues. CDR1 is MDHEN and CDR2 is SYDVKM in the germline V gene. Trimming pared 6 bases from V and 6 bases from J, leaving 18 bases between. The CDR3 bases are TGTGCCAGCAGAACGGGTCTTAGCCTTGGAAACATTCAGTACTTC. Translating gives CASRTGLSLGNIQYF. The full variable domain, with the rest looked up from reference TRBV28 and TRBJ2-4, is DVKVTQSSRYLVKRTGEKVFLECVQDMDHENMFWYRQDPGLGLRLIYFSYDVKMKEKGDIPEGYSVSREKKERFSLILESASTNQTSMYLCASRTGLSLGNIQYFGAGTRLSVL.

The DNA for the CDR3 is TGTGCCAGCAGCTTCGGGACGGATCAGTACTTC. The encoded protein is CASSFGTDQYF. This chain links TRBV5-6 with TRBJ2-4; D possibly uses TRBD1 or TRBD2 (5 bases each). CDR3 length equals 11 residues. Trimming took off 2 bases at V and 12 bases at J, with 9 bases between the two ends. Germline-derived CDR1 and CDR2 are SGHDT and YYEEEE.

The chain uses TRBV19 and TRBJ2-1, with TRBD2 identical over 10 bases. V was clipped by 3 bases and J by 10 bases; unmatched bases: 9. The CDR3 has 15 residues. The germline V gene has CDR1 LNHDA and CDR2 SQIVND (reference sequence). The CDR3 DNA is TGTGCCAGTAGTATTCGTCTAGCGGGAGTAGGGGAGCAGTTCTTC. Its protein is CASSIRLAGVGEQFF.

The sample holds many counts of this clonotype. Its ends do not fully match the called genes, so a read error is possible. This rearrangement joins TRBV7-9 to TRBJ2-1; 10 positions match TRBD2. The CDR3 has 15 residues. Germline CDR1 SEHNR, CDR2 FQNEAQ (reference sequence). The CDR3 coding sequence is TGTGCCAGCAGCGCCCTAGCGGGAGCCTATAATGAGCAGTTCTTC. Translating it yields CASSALAGAYNEQFF.

This clonotype was picked up many times. The chain employs TRBV27 and TRBJ2-6, with no clear D. The germline CDR1 and CDR2 sequences are MNHEY and SMNVEV (reference sequence). This CDR3 has 15 amino acids. The ends were cut back, 2 bases at V and 4 bases at J, with 9 bases in the middle. The CDR3 spells CASSLGVSGANVLTF. CDR3 DNA: TGTGCCAGCAGTTTAGGTGTATCGGGGGCCAACGTCCTGACTTTC.

There are many counts of this clonotype. The genes are TRBV5-1 and TRBJ2-7, with TRBD2 as a possible D gene (6 bases). Germline lookup yields CDR1 SGHRS and CDR2 YFSETQ. The CDR3 covers 15 residues. V shed 5 bases and J shed 2 bases, with 17 bases lying between them. For the CDR3, the DNA is TGCGCCAGCAGGGTTCGGCGGGACTCCACCTACGAGCAGTACTTC. Its protein is CASRVRRDSTYEQYF. The full variable domain, in which reference TRBV5-1 and TRBJ2-7 provide the parts outside the CDR3, is KAGVTQTPRYLIKTRGQQVTLSCSPISGHRSVSWYQQTPGQGLQFLFEYFSETQRNKGNFPGRFSGRQFSNSRSEMNVSTLELGDSALYLCASRVRRDSTYEQYFGPGTRLTVT.

The chain recombines TRBV9 with TRBJ1-2, with no clear D. This CDR3 is built from 13 residues. CDR1 and CDR2 (germline): SGDLS, YYNGEE. V lost 4 bases and J 6 bases, leaving 13 bases between the germline ends. The DNA for the CDR3 is TGTGCCAGCAGCCCAACTACCAAAGATGGCTACACCTTC. Amino acids: CASSPTTKDGYTF.

V is TRBV28 and J is TRBJ1-5; 7 bases match TRBD1. The germline V gene encodes CDR1 MDHEN and CDR2 SYDVKM. V shed 4 bases, J shed 4 bases, and the junction held 7 bases outside the gene matches. The CDR3 sequence is 15 residues long. CDR3 DNA sequence: TGTGCCAGCAGTTCGCTGACAGGGACTAATCAGCCCCAGCATTTT. As protein: CASSSLTGTNQPQHF.

The chain combines TRBV9 with TRBJ2-1, with D perhaps given as TRBD1 or TRBD2 (5 bases each). Trimming took 0 bases from V and 9 from J, leaving 16 bases between them. Germline CDR1 is SGDLS and CDR2 is YYNGEE. This CDR3 comprises 15 residues. The CDR3 here is CASSVDGAPPSEQFF. The CDR3 nucleotides read TGTGCCAGCAGCGTAGACGGGGCTCCCCCCAGTGAGCAGTTCTTC. Full variable domain (remainder filled in from reference TRBV9 and TRBJ2-1): DSGVTQTPKHLITATGQRVTLRCSPRSGDLSVYWYQQSLDQGLQFLIQYYNGEERAKGNILERFSAQQFPDLHSELNLSSLELGDSALYFCASSVDGAPPSEQFFGPGTRLTVL.

This chain connects TRBV6-2 or TRBV6-3 to TRBJ2-4; 9 bases are a match to TRBD2. Germline trimming cut 4 bases from V and 1 base from J; bases unmatched to any gene: 20. The CDR3 is made up of 21 amino acids. Germline values: CDR1 MNHEY, CDR2 SVGEGT. This CDR3 is CASSCPDGLAHDIGAKNIQYF. Here the CDR3 DNA reads TGTGCCAGCAGTTGTCCGGACGGACTAGCGCATGACATTGGGGCCAAAAACATTCAGTACTTC.

This clonotype has ten or more counts. V gene TRBV11-2 combines with J gene TRBJ2-3; possibly TRBD2 for D (6 bases). The CDR3 loop spans 15 amino acids. V was clipped by 1 base and J by 2 bases, with 10 bases between them. Germline V gene data show CDR1 as SGHAT and CDR2 as FQNNGV. The CDR3 is CASSLVGGVTDTQYF. In DNA, the CDR3 is TGTGCCAGCAGCTTAGTCGGGGGAGTCACAGATACGCAGTATTTT.

This clonotype has a count of ten or more. The V call is TRBV2, the J call TRBJ1-6; TRBD1 is a possible D gene (5 bases). This CDR3 region has 16 residues. V lost 2 bases, J lost 6 bases, and 14 bases lay in between. Germline V gives CDR1 SNHLY, CDR2 FYNNEI. Here the CDR3 DNA reads TGTGCCAGCAGTGAAAGACATACGGGGCCTAATTCACCCCTCCACTTT. Translation gives CASSERHTGPNSPLHF.

In its sample, this clonotype was seen a few times. The chain combines TRBV19 with TRBJ2-7; D call uncertain. V was clipped by 6 bases and J by 0 bases, with 12 bases between them. In germline, CDR1 is LNHDA, CDR2 SQIVND (reference sequence). The CDR3 length is 14 residues. The CDR3 reads CASRNQPASYEQYF. CDR3 nucleotide sequence: TGTGCCAGTAGGAACCAGCCCGCCTCCTACGAGCAGTACTTC.